What follows are 19 T cell receptor beta chains derived from one specimen sequenced in a study of cytomegalovirus exposure and HLA in healthy donors. It was with 60 Vbeta and 13 Jbeta primers that the PCR ran. Profiling relied on immunoSEQ multiplex PCR, and the TCRdb table lists in-frame clones only, not all of them. The sample yields about 250,000 clones, about 75% seen once. Sequenced sample: PBMCs. The source is a female donor in good health and CMV-seronegative.

This clone has more than one count but fewer than ten. The chain employs TRBV6-1 and TRBJ2-2; tentatively, D is TRBD2 (6 bases). Germline V gene sequence: CDR1 MNHNS, CDR2 SASEGT. The V gene lost 5 bases and the J gene lost 5 bases, with 12 bases spanning the gap. This CDR3 contains 14 residues. The DNA of the CDR3 is TGTGCCAGCAGTCGACCCGGGGGAACCGGGGAGCTGTTTTTT. Translated, it gives CASSRPGGTGELFF.

Remarks on this clone: An end of the junction does not agree with germline; a read error may underlie this. This sequence joins TRBV2 and TRBJ2-1, with TRBD1 matching 10 bases. This CDR3 has 17 residues. Germline CDR1 reads SNHLY; CDR2 reads FYNNEI. The CDR3 sequence is CASSEGAGRTRDRGSIF. The CDR3 nucleotides are TGTGCCAGCAGTGAAGGGGCGGGGAGGACCAGGGACAGGGGTTCGATCTTC.

CDR3 coding DNA: TGTGCCAGCACCTTTCGGGACAGGTGGAATCAGCCCCAGCATTTT. Translated: CASTFRDRWNQPQHF. This chain connects TRBV5-8 to TRBJ1-5, with 8 bases aligning to TRBD1. Germline CDR1 is SGHTS and CDR2 is YDEGEE. The CDR3 runs 15 residues. Losses at the gene ends were 6 bases for V and 4 bases for J; bases not matched to a gene: 9.

The chain uses TRBV27 and TRBJ2-7; the match to TRBD2 covers 9 bases. Trimming removed 5 bases from V and 3 bases from J; junction bases left unmatched: 8. CDR3 length: 15 amino acids. The V gene's germline CDR1 is MNHEY and CDR2 SMNVEV (reference sequence). The DNA of the CDR3 is TGTGCCAGCAGTCCCATAGCGGGAGTGGGCTACGAGCAGTACTTC. Translated: CASSPIAGVGYEQYF.

This clone was seen a handful of times. The V gene is TRBV11-2, the J gene TRBJ2-1, with TRBD2 matching over 8 bases. V dropped 4 bases and J dropped 8; count of bases not matched to a gene: 7. Per germline, CDR1 SGHAT and CDR2 FQNNGV. CDR3 length equals 14 residues. Here the CDR3 DNA reads TGTGCCAGCAGCTCGGGACTAGGATTTGATGAGCAGTTCTTC. It specifies CASSSGLGFDEQFF.

This clone was counted between two and nine times. The chain couples TRBV25-1 to TRBJ2-4; TRBD1 matches at 7 bases. The germline V gene has CDR1 MGHDK and CDR2 SYGVNS. V shed 4 bases, J shed 4 bases, and the junction held 4 bases outside the gene matches. This CDR3 has 14 residues. The CDR3 spells CASSATGDKNIQYF. The CDR3 DNA is TGTGCCAGCAGTGCCACAGGGGATAAAAACATTCAGTACTTC.

CDR3 DNA sequence: TGTGCCAGCAGCACATGGGCCCCAGATCGGGGCTACGAGCAGTACTTC. It codes for CASSTWAPDRGYEQYF. The J gene is TRBJ2-7, the V gene TRBV11-3; possible D gene TRBD2, 5 bases. The CDR3 contains 16 residues. Germline loops: CDR1 SGHNT, CDR2 YENEEA. V shed 5 bases and J shed 3 bases, with 20 bases lying between them.

The chain couples TRBV7-2 to TRBJ2-1, with TRBD1 matching 10 bases. The CDR3 runs to 15 residues. The J segment lost 3 bases and the V segment lost 5 bases, leaving 4 bases of the junction unmatched. Germline CDR1 SGHTA, CDR2 FQGNSA. CDR3 DNA: TGTGCCAGCAGCCTGCGGACAGGGGGCTACAATGAGCAGTTCTTC. Its translation is CASSLRTGGYNEQFF.

The genes are TRBV16 and TRBJ2-7, with TRBD2 as a possible D gene (5 bases). Germline CDR1 KGHSY, CDR2 FQNENV. The CDR3 is 15 amino acids. V lost 4 bases and J lost 0, with 13 bases in between. CDR3 sequence reads: CASSPMGRVSYEQYF. As DNA, the CDR3 is TGTGCCAGCAGCCCAATGGGGAGAGTCTCCTACGAGCAGTACTTC.

In this sample, this clone turned up once. This chain uses TRBV28 with TRBJ2-7, with 8 bases aligning to TRBD1. Germline V gene sequence: CDR1 MDHEN, CDR2 SYDVKM. The CDR3 runs to 14 residues. The trim removed 6 bases at V and 3 bases at J, leaving 7 bases unmatched. The CDR3: CASRTGTGYYEQYF. Here the CDR3 DNA reads TGTGCCAGCAGAACCGGGACAGGATACTACGAGCAGTACTTC.

V is TRBV6-5 and J is TRBJ2-7; 13 positions agree with TRBD2. CDR3 length: 15 residues. Germline CDR1 is MNHEY and CDR2 is SVGAGI. V trimming: 5 bases; J trimming: 7 bases; junction bases outside the gene matches: 8. The CDR3 nucleotides read TGTGCCAGCAGTATCCCGACTAGCGGGAGGCGTGAGCAGTACTTC. Encoded protein: CASSIPTSGRREQYF.

The chain combines TRBV11-2 with TRBJ2-3; D gene ambiguous. The CDR3 has 14 residues. Germline V gives CDR1 SGHAT, CDR2 FQNNGV. The V end lost 1 base, the J end lost 4 bases, and 9 bases lay between the germline ends. CDR3 residues: CASSLVSVADTQYF. CDR3 sequence (DNA): TGTGCCAGCAGCTTAGTTAGTGTTGCAGATACGCAGTATTTT.

The V gene is TRBV27, the J gene TRBJ2-3, with TRBD2 matching 8 bases. The CDR3 consists of 15 residues. Per the germline V gene, CDR1 is MNHEY and CDR2 is SMNVEV (reference sequence). V lost 4 bases to trimming and J lost 3 bases; unmatched junction nucleotides: 6. The CDR3 region has the DNA TGTGCCAGCAGTTCTCGGGAGGGTGGTACAGATACGCAGTATTTT. This sequence encodes CASSSREGGTDTQYF.

The chain uses TRBV6-1 and TRBJ2-5, with a possible D match to TRBD1 (5 bases). Germline V lookup: CDR1 MNHNS, CDR2 SASEGT. This CDR3 contains 14 residues. V lost 2 bases and J lost 4, with 11 bases in between. CDR3: CASSERGGLETQYF. In DNA, the CDR3 is TGTGCCAGCAGTGAAAGGGGTGGGTTAGAGACCCAGTACTTC.

The chain recombines TRBV21-1 with TRBJ2-7; TRBD1, the table's D call, was not compared with the DNA. TRBV21-1 is listed as a pseudogene. The CDR3 loop spans 16 amino acids. CDR3 DNA sequence: TGTGCCAGCAGCAAAACCCGGACAGGCCGGGTGAGAGAGCAGTACTTC. This gives the protein CASSKTRTGRVREQYF.

This sequence joins TRBV10-1 and TRBJ1-2; 9 bases line up with TRBD1. In germline, CDR1 is WNHNN, CDR2 SYGVQD (reference sequence). The CDR3 runs 13 residues. V shed 10 bases and J 4 bases; nucleotides not matched to a gene: 7. CDR3 sequence: CAIIGTGTYGYTF. CDR3 sequence (DNA): TGCGCCATCATAGGGACAGGGACCTATGGCTACACCTTC.

The CDR3: CATRTGGEKLFF. Here the CDR3 DNA reads TGTGCCACCAGGACAGGGGGAGAAAAACTGTTTTTT. The chain couples TRBV15 to TRBJ1-4; 9 nucleotides agree with TRBD1. This CDR3 is 12 amino acids long. CDR1 is LNHNV and CDR2 is YYDKDF in the germline V gene (reference sequence). Trimming took 6 bases from V and 8 from J; bases not matched to a gene: 1.

The chain has TRBV29-1 and TRBJ1-1; D is uncertain. V was shortened by 5 bases and J by 3 bases, with 10 bases between the two germline ends. The germline CDR1 and CDR2 sequences are SQVTM and ANQGSEA. The CDR3 is made up of 12 amino acids. CDR3 sequence (DNA): TGCAGCGTTTTCAGCGGGTACACTGAAGCTTTCTTT. Translating it yields CSVFSGYTEAFF.

The genes are TRBV5-1 and TRBJ1-4; D unclear. Germline values: CDR1 SGHRS, CDR2 YFSETQ. V was shortened by 0 bases and J by 4 bases, with 7 bases between the two germline ends. The CDR3 sequence is 14 residues long. The CDR3 reads CASSLGRGNEKLFF. The CDR3, as DNA: TGCGCCAGCAGCTTGGGCCGGGGTAATGAAAAACTGTTTTTT.